The entry below describes one TCR beta chain. Antigen unknown. These data are taken from a study of glioma-infiltrating T cells. The CDR3 runs 13 residues. The V gene's germline CDR1 is SGHTA and CDR2 FQGTGA. V lost 8 bases and J 0 bases, leaving 10 bases between the germline ends. Findings and limits, study-wide: Tissue-blood divergence was below expectation in non-neoplastic patients, above in gliomas. Very few CDR3 sequences were shared between tissue and blood.

TCR alpha and beta CDR3 regions were amplified from RNA using iRepertoire nested multiplex PCR. TCRdb reanalysed the multiplex PCR reads using MiXCR and keeps one entry per CDR3 protein. The table shows around 130,000 distinct CDR3 sequences, with about 25% occurring only once. This receptor was obtained from a human donor with low-grade glioma or glioblastoma, undergoing nonglioma brain surgery, or in good health (not recorded which). The chain joins TRBV7-3 to TRBJ1-1, with D possibly being TRBD1 (5 bases). The sample consisted of glioma tissue, nonneoplastic brain tissue, or PBMCs (not recorded which). The CDR3 loop is CASARGLNTEAFF. Here the CDR3 DNA reads TGTGCCAGCGCCCGGGGCTTGAACACTGAAGCTTTCTTT.